This is a list of T cell receptor beta chains from one sample in a study of Graves' ophthalmopathy and Graves' hyperthyroidism. TCRdb itself ran the multiplex PCR reads through MiXCR, one entry per CDR3 protein. The sample contains about 370,000 distinct CDR3 sequences, 15% to 20% of which appear only once. The source material was peripheral blood. The receptors were sampled from an adult woman with stable Graves' hyperthyroidism. The CDR3 runs from the conserved cysteine through the conserved F or W. Fields, in order: V gene, J gene, clone size, D gene, CDR3 protein, CDR3 DNA. The D gene is left open where the match is weak. Not all rows give a size; the values are once, few, many and, for expanded clones, a class.

TRBV12-3/TRBV12-4,TRBJ2-7,many,TRBD1,CASSLRGTGGFGEQYF,TGTGCCAGCAGTCTCCGAGGGACAGGGGGATTTGGGGAGCAGTACTTC
TRBV20-1,TRBJ1-2,many,TRBD1,CSALTGGDGYTF,TGCAGTGCTCTGACAGGGGGCGATGGCTACACCTTC
TRBV19,TRBJ2-2,-,-,CASKDTGLVTGELFF,TGTGCCAGCAAAGATACAGGGCTGGTTACCGGGGAGCTGTTTTTT
TRBV5-1,TRBJ1-3,few,TRBD1,CASSLTGQISSGNTIYF,TGCGCCAGCAGCTTGACGGGACAGATAAGCTCTGGAAACACCATATATTTT
TRBV20-1,TRBJ1-2,many,-,CSASLGTYGYTF,TGCAGTGCTAGTCTCGGGACCTATGGCTACACCTTC
TRBV2,TRBJ2-2,many,-,CASRKNQGGGELFF,TGTGCCAGCAGAAAGAACCAGGGGGGCGGGGAGCTGTTTTTT
TRBV29-1,TRBJ1-1,-,TRBD1,CSVDRFLNTEAFF,TGCAGCGTGGACAGGTTCCTGAACACTGAAGCTTTCTTT
TRBV2,TRBJ2-2,many,-,CASRTGRGGELFF,TGTGCCAGCAGAACAGGGCGTGGCGGGGAGCTGTTTTTT
TRBV12-3/TRBV12-4,TRBJ1-1,many,-,CASNPGPSYTEAFF,TGTGCCAGCAACCCGGGACCGTCGTACACTGAAGCTTTCTTT
TRBV6-1,TRBJ2-1,-,-,CASSGIGARDSYNEQFF,TGTGCCAGCAGTGGGATTGGGGCGCGGGACTCCTACAATGAGCAGTTCTTC
TRBV19,TRBJ1-1,many,-,CASKGQLNTEAFF,TGTGCCAGTAAAGGACAGCTCAACACTGAAGCTTTCTTT
TRBV30,TRBJ1-2,few,-,CAWSVGRSYGYTF,TGTGCCTGGAGTGTAGGCCGCAGCTATGGCTACACCTTC
TRBV6-2/TRBV6-3,TRBJ2-4,many,TRBD2,CASYPPGGRNIQYF,TGTGCCAGCTATCCACCCGGCGGGAGAAACATTCAGTACTTC
TRBV3-1,TRBJ1-3,-,-,CASSQEREGGSGNTIYF,TGTGCCAGCAGCCAAGAAAGGGAAGGGGGCTCTGGAAACACCATATATTTT
TRBV7-9,TRBJ1-1,many,-,CASSLSQEAFF,TGTGCCAGCAGCTTAAGCCAGGAAGCTTTCTTT